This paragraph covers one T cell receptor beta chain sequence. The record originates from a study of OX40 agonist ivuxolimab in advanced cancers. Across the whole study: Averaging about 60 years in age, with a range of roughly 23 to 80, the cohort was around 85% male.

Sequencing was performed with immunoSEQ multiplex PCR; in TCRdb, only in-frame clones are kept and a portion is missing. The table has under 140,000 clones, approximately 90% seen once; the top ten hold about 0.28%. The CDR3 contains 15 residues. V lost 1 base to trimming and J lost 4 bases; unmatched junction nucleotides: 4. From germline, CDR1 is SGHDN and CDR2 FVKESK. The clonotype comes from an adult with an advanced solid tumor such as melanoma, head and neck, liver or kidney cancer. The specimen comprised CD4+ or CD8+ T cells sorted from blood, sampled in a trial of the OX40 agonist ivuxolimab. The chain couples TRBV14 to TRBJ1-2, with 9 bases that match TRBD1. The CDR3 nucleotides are TGTGCCAGCAGCCAAGTTCTGGACAGGGGCTATGGCTACACCTTC. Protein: CASSQVLDRGYGYTF.